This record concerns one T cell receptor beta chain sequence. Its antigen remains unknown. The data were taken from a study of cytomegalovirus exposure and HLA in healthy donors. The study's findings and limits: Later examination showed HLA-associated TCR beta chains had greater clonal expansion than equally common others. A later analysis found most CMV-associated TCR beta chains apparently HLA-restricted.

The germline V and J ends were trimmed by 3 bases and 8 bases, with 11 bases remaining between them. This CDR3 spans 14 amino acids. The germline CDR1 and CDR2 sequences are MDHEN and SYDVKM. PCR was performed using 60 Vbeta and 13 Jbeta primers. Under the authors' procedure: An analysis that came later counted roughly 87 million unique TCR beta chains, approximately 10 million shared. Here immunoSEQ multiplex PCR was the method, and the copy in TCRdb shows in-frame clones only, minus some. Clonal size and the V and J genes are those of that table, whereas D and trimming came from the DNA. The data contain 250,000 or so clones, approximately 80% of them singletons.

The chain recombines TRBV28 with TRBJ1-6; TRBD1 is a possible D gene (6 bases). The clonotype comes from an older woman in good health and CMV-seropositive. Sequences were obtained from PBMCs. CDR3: CASSFWAGDSPLHF. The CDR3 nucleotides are TGTGCCAGCAGTTTTTGGGCAGGGGATTCACCCCTCCACTTT.